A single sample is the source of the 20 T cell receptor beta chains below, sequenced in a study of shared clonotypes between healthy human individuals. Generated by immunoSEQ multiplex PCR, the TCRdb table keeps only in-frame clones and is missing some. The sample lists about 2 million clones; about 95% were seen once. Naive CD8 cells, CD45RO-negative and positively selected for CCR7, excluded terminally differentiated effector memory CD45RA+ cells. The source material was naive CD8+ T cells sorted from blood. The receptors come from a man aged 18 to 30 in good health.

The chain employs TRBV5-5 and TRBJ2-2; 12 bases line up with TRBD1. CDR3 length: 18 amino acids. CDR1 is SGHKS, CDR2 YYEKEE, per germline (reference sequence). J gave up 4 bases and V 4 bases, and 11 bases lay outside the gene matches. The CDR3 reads CASSRTGTGGVVTGELFF. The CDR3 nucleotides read TGTGCCAGCAGCCGAACCGGGACAGGGGGCGTCGTCACCGGGGAGCTGTTTTTT.

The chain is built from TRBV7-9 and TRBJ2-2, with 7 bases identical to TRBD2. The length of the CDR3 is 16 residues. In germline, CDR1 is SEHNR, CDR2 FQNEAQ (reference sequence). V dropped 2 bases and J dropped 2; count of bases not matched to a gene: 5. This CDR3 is CASSLIPSGNTGELFF. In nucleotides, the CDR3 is TGTGCCAGCAGCTTAATTCCTAGCGGAAACACCGGGGAGCTGTTTTTT. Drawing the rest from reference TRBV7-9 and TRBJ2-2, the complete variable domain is DTGVSQNPRHKITKRGQNVTFRCDPISEHNRLYWYRQTLGQGPEFLTYFQNEAQLEKSRLLSDRFSAERPKGSFSTLEIQRTEQGDSAMYLCASSLIPSGNTGELFFGEGSRLTVL.

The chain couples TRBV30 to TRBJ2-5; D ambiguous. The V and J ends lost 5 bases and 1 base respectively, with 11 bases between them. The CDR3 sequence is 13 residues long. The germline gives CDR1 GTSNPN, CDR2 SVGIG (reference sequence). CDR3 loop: CAWGVGVQETQYF. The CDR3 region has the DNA TGTGCCTGGGGCGTAGGAGTCCAAGAGACCCAGTACTTC. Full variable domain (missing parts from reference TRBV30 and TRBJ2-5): SQTIHQWPATLVQPVGSPLSLECTVEGTSNPNLYWYRQAAGRGLQLLFYSVGIGQISSEVPQNLSASRPQDRQFILSSKKLLLSDSGFYLCAWGVGVQETQYFGPGTRLLVL.

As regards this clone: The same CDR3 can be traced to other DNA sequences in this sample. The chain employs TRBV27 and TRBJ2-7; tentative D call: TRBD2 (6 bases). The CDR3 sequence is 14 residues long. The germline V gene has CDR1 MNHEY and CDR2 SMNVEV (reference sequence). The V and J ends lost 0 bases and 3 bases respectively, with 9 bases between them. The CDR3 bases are TGTGCCAGCAGTTTATCGGCCGGGGGCTACGAGCAGTACTTC. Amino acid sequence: CASSLSAGGYEQYF.

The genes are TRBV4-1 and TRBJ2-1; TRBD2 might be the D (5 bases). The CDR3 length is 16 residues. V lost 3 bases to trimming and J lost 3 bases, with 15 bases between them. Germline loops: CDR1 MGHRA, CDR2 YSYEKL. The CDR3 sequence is CASSQIADSDYNEQFF. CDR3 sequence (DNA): TGCGCCAGCAGCCAGATTGCGGACTCGGACTACAATGAGCAGTTCTTC.

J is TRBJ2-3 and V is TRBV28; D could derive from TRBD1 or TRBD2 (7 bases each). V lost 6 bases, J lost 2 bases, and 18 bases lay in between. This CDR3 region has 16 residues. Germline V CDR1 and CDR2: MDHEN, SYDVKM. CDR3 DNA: TGTGCCAGCAGCCACGGGGGAGGGGGCTACACAGATACGCAGTATTTT. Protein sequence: CASSHGGGGYTDTQYF.

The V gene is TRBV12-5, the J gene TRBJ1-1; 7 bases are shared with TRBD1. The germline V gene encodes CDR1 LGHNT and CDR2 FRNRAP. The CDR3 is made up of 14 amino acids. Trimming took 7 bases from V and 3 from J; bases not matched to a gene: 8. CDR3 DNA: TGTGCTAGTGCCTCTGACAGGGAGTACACTGAAGCTTTCTTT. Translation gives CASASDREYTEAFF.

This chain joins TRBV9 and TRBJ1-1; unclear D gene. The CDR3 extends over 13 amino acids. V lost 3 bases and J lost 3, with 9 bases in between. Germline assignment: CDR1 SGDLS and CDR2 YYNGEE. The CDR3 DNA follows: TGTGCCAGCAGCGGAATGACTGACACTGAAGCTTTCTTT. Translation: CASSGMTDTEAFF.

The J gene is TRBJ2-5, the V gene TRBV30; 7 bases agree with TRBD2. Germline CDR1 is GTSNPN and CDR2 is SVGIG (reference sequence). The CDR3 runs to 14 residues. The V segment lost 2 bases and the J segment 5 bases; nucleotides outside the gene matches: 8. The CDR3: CAWSRPGGGETQYF. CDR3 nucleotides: TGTGCCTGGAGTCGCCCGGGGGGTGGGGAGACCCAGTACTTC.

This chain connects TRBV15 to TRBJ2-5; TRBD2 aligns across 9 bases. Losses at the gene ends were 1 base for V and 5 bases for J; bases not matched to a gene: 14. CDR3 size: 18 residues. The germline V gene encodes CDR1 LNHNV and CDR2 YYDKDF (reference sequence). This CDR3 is CATSRGIAGVFVWETQYF. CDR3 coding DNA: TGTGCCACCAGCAGAGGAATAGCGGGAGTGTTCGTATGGGAGACCCAGTACTTC. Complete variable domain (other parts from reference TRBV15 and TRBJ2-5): DAMVIQNPRYQVTQFGKPVTLSCSQTLNHNVMYWYQQKSSQAPKLLFHYYDKDFNNEADTPDNFQSRRPNTSFCFLDIRSPGLGDTAMYLCATSRGIAGVFVWETQYFGPGTRLLVL.

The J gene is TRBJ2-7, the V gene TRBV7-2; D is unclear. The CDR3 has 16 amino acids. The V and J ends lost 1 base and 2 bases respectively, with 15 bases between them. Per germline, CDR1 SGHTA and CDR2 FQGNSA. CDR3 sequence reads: CASSLGQALRAYEQYF. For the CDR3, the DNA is TGTGCCAGCAGCTTAGGGCAGGCCCTTAGGGCCTACGAGCAGTACTTC.

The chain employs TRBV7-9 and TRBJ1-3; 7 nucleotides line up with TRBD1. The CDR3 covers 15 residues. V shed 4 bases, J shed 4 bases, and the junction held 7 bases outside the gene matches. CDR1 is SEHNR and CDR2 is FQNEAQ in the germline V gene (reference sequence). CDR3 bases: TGTGCCAGCAGCTGGACAGGTTCGGGAGGAAACACCATATATTTT. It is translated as CASSWTGSGGNTIYF. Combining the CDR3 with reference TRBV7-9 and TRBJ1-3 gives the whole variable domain DTGVSQNPRHKITKRGQNVTFRCDPISEHNRLYWYRQTLGQGPEFLTYFQNEAQLEKSRLLSDRFSAERPKGSFSTLEIQRTEQGDSAMYLCASSWTGSGGNTIYFGEGSWLTVV.

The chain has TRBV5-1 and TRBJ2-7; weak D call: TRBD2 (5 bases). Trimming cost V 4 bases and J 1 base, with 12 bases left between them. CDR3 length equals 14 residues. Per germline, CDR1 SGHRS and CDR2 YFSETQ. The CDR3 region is CASSIPDWSYEQYF. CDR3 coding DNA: TGCGCCAGCAGCATCCCGGACTGGTCCTACGAGCAGTACTTC.

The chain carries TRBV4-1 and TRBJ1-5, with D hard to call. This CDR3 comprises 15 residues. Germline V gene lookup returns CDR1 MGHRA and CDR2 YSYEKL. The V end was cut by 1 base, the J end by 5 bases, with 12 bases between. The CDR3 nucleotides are TGCGCCAGCAGCCAAGTGATTTCAATGCATCAGCCCCAGCATTTT. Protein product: CASSQVISMHQPQHF.

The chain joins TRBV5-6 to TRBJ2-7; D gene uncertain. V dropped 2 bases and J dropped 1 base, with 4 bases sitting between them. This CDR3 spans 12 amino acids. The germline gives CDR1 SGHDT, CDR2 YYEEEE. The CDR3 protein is CASSFISYEQYF. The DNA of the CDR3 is TGTGCCAGCAGCTTTATATCCTACGAGCAGTACTTC.

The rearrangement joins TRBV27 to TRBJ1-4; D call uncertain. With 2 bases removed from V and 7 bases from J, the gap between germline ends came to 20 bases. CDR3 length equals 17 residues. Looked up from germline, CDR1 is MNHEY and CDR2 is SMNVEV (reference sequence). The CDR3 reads CASSLLAQRGISEKLFF. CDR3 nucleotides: TGTGCCAGCAGTTTACTTGCGCAACGGGGTATTTCTGAAAAACTGTTTTTT. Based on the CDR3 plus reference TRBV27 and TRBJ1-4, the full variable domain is EAQVTQNPRYLITVTGKKLTVTCSQNMNHEYMSWYRQDPGLGLRQIYYSMNVEVTDKGDVPEGYKVSRKEKRNFPLILESPSPNQTSLYFCASSLLAQRGISEKLFFGSGTQLSVL.

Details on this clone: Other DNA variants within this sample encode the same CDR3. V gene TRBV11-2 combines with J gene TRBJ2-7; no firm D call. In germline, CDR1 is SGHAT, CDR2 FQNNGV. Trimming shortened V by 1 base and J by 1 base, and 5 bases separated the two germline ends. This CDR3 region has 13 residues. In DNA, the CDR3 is TGTGCCAGCAGCTTAGCCCGATCCTACGAGCAGTACTTC. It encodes CASSLARSYEQYF.

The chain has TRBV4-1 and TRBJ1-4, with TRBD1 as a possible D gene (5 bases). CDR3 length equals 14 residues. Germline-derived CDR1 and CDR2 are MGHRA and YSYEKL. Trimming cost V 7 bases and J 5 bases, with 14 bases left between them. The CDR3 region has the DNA TGCGCCAGCACCGTGCGGGACGGCAATGAAAAACTGTTTTTT. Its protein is CASTVRDGNEKLFF.

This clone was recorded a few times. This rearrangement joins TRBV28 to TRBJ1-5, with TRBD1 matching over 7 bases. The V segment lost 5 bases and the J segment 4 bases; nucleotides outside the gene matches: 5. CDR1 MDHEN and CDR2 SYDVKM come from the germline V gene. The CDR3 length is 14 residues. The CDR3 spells CASSPTGTNQPQHF. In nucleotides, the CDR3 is TGTGCCAGCAGTCCGACAGGGACGAATCAGCCCCAGCATTTT.

CDR3 bases: TGTGCCAGCAGCTTTCTAGCGGGGGGGCTTTTGGACGAGCAGTACTTC. Translating it yields CASSFLAGGLLDEQYF. V and J are TRBV7-2 and TRBJ2-7; 12 bases line up with TRBD2. The J segment lost 5 bases and the V segment lost 3 bases, leaving 8 bases of the junction unmatched. The V gene's germline CDR1 is SGHTA and CDR2 FQGNSA. This CDR3 spans 16 amino acids.